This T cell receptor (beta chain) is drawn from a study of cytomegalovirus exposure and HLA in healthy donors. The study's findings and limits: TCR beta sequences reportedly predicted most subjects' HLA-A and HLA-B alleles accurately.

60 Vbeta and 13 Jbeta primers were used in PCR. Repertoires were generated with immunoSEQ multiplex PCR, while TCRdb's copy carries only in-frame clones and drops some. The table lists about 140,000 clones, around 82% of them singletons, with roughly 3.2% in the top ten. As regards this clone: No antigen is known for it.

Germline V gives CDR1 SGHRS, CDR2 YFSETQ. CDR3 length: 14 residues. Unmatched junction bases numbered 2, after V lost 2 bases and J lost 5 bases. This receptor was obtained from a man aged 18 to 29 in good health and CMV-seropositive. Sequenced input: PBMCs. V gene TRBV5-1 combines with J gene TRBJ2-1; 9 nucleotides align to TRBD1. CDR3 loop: CASSLQGANNEQFF. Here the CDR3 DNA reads TGCGCCAGCAGCTTACAGGGGGCGAACAATGAGCAGTTCTTC.